This T cell receptor (beta chain) derives from a study of T cell repertoires in cytomegalovirus infection. About the study: CMV infection and matching HLA type were both indicated by public TCR beta signatures.

The CDR3 runs 14 residues. CDR1 and CDR2 from the germline V gene are MNHEY and SVGEGT. The V gene lost 6 bases and the J gene lost 4 bases, with 16 bases spanning the gap. Via MiXCR, TCRdb re-called the reads, giving one row per CDR3 protein. The table shows approximately 76,000 distinct CDR3 sequences, with more than 3.5% occurring only once. Study-wide results and limits: Summed public TCR beta family frequency identified CMV carriers bearing the relevant HLA. HLA-C-restricted CMV-specific TCR beta clonotypes were dominant in the ex vivo response.

This clonotype was recorded many times. The target antigen is unknown. V usage is TRBV6-2 or TRBV6-3 and J usage is TRBJ2-7; D perhaps matches TRBD1 (5 bases). The specimen sequenced was PBMCs. This receptor was obtained from a human donor in good health (CMV status not recorded). Some clones in this sample may be carry-over from other donors' samples. CDR3 in DNA: TGTGCCAGCAGGAAAGCCGGACACCCTTACGAGCAGTACTTC. Translating it yields CASRKAGHPYEQYF.